The 14 T cell receptor beta chains below were found in one sample sequenced in a study of OX40 agonist ivuxolimab in advanced cancers. TCRdb keeps only in-frame clones here, not all; method: immunoSEQ multiplex PCR. This sample has around 94,000 clones, with 87% found just once. The sequenced sample was CD4+ or CD8+ T cells sorted from blood, obtained in a trial of the OX40 agonist ivuxolimab. The origin of the receptors is an adult with an advanced solid tumor such as melanoma, head and neck, liver or kidney cancer.

This chain's CDR3 is CASSLGSHAGEQFF. The CDR3 DNA is TGTGCCAGCTCACTTGGCAGCCACGCGGGTGAGCAGTTCTTC. The chain combines TRBV18 with TRBJ2-1; the D gene is possibly TRBD2 (5 bases). The CDR3 runs to 14 residues. The V end lost 4 bases, the J end lost 9 bases, and 16 bases lay between the germline ends. CDR1 and CDR2 (germline): KGHSH, LQKENI.

J is TRBJ1-2 and V is TRBV2; a possible D gene is TRBD1 (5 bases). The CDR3 is 19 residues long. CDR1 is SNHLY and CDR2 is FYNNEI in the germline V gene. The germline V and J ends were trimmed by 2 bases and 0 bases, with 22 bases remaining between them. The CDR3 DNA sequence: TGTGCCAGCAGTGAAACTGCCGGGACTGCCTCTGGAGCTAACTATGGCTACACCTTC. It codes for CASSETAGTASGANYGYTF.

The chain combines TRBV5-1 with TRBJ2-5, with a tentative D call TRBD2 (7 bases). The V and J ends lost 2 bases and 4 bases respectively, with 15 bases between them. The CDR3 length is 15 residues. Germline V lookup: CDR1 SGHRS, CDR2 YFSETQ. CDR3 nucleotide sequence: TGCGCCAGCAGCTTCGGGGGGAGCAGGGGAGAGACCCAGTACTTC. Amino acids: CASSFGGSRGETQYF.

About this clone: Additional DNA sequences in this sample encode the identical CDR3. The gene calls are TRBV19 and TRBJ2-2, with unresolved D. Germline CDR1 reads LNHDA; CDR2 reads SQIVND (reference sequence). The CDR3 is 13 amino acids. Trimming cost V 1 base and J 1 base, with 1 base left between them. The CDR3 DNA is TGTGCCAGTAGTATAGGGAACACCGGGGAGCTGTTTTTT. Its translation: CASSIGNTGELFF.

The J gene is TRBJ2-3, the V gene TRBV6-1; weak D call: TRBD1 (6 bases). V dropped 5 bases and J dropped 4 bases, with 16 bases sitting between them. The germline gives CDR1 MNHNS, CDR2 SASEGT. This CDR3 spans 15 amino acids. In DNA form, the CDR3 reads TGTGCCAGCAGTTTAGCTACAGGGTTCGCAGATACGCAGTATTTT. Protein: CASSLATGFADTQYF.

V is TRBV10-3 and J is TRBJ1-3, with D hard to call. In germline, CDR1 is ENHRY, CDR2 SYGVKD. The CDR3 has 13 residues. V was pared by 5 bases and J by 1 base, with 6 bases between. Here the CDR3 reads CAISTGSGNTIYF. Here the CDR3 DNA reads TGTGCCATCAGTACGGGATCTGGAAACACCATATATTTT.

This clone was found once. This sequence joins TRBV5-1 and TRBJ2-7, with no clear D. V was cut by 1 base and J by 4 bases, with 6 bases left in between. CDR3 length equals 12 residues. Germline-derived CDR1 and CDR2 are SGHRS and YFSETQ. CDR3 amino acids: CASSLRGYEQYF. As DNA, the CDR3 is TGCGCCAGCAGCTTGAGAGGATACGAGCAGTACTTC.

V and J are TRBV4-3 and TRBJ2-3, with D possibly TRBD2 on 6 matching bases. V dropped 6 bases and J dropped 5 bases, with 15 bases sitting between them. The CDR3 is made up of 14 amino acids. Germline V lookup: CDR1 LGHNA, CDR2 YSLEER. CDR3 amino acids: CASSSGVFGDTQYF. The CDR3 bases are TGCGCCAGCAGTTCGGGGGTATTTGGAGATACGCAGTATTTT.

The chain has TRBV19 and TRBJ2-5; perhaps TRBD2 as D (5 bases). This CDR3 region has 13 residues. The V end lost 10 bases, the J end lost 1 base, and 13 bases lay between the germline ends. CDR1 is LNHDA and CDR2 is SQIVND in the germline V gene (reference sequence). CDR3 nucleotide sequence: TGTGCCACCTCAGGCGGGTTCCAAGAGACCCAGTACTTC. It is translated as CATSGGFQETQYF.

CDR3 amino acids: CASRNPVGCNEKLFF. The CDR3, as DNA: TGCGCCAGCAGGAATCCCGTGGGATGTAATGAAAAACTGTTTTTT. The chain uses TRBV10-1 and TRBJ1-4; no definite D call. This CDR3 is built from 15 residues. V shed 6 bases and J shed 4 bases, with 15 bases lying between them. In germline, CDR1 is WNHNN, CDR2 SYGVQD (reference sequence).

The rearrangement uses TRBV6-6 and TRBJ2-5, with TRBD2 matching over 10 bases. V dropped 6 bases and J dropped 0; count of bases not matched to a gene: 4. Germline-derived CDR1 and CDR2 are MNHNY and SVGAGI (reference sequence). This CDR3 region has 15 residues. The CDR3 DNA sequence: TGTGCCAGCAGCCTAGCGGGAGAGTACCAAGAGACCCAGTACTTC. Translation: CASSLAGEYQETQYF.

This chain joins TRBV6-9 and TRBJ1-5; no definite D call. The V and J ends lost 3 bases and 11 bases respectively, with 11 bases between them. The germline V gene has CDR1 MNHGY and CDR2 SVAAGI. This CDR3 has 12 amino acids. CDR3 sequence reads: CASSYGSGTQHF. In DNA form, the CDR3 reads TGTGCCAGCAGTTACGGGTCGGGGACCCAGCATTTT.

The chain is built from TRBV5-4 and TRBJ2-5; 7 positions agree with TRBD2. The CDR3 has 16 residues. V was pared by 3 bases and J by 3 bases, with 11 bases of the junction left unmatched. Germline values: CDR1 SGHNT, CDR2 YYREEE (reference sequence). CDR3 region: CASSWGLASGEETQYF. The CDR3 region has the DNA TGTGCCAGCAGCTGGGGTTTGGCTAGCGGCGAAGAGACCCAGTACTTC.

This clone was counted a single time. The rearrangement links TRBV6-1 to TRBJ1-3; no clear D. Germline V gene sequence: CDR1 MNHNS, CDR2 SASEGT. This CDR3 contains 14 residues. Trimming removed 2 bases from V and 0 bases from J, with 5 bases in between. CDR3 in DNA: TGTGCCAGCAGTGAAAGGCTCTCTGGAAACACCATATATTTT. Its translation is CASSERLSGNTIYF.